What follows is one T cell receptor (beta chain) and its context. The target antigen is unknown. The CDR3 spans 14 residues. Germline assignment: CDR1 SGHRS and CDR2 YFSETQ. V was trimmed by 0 bases and J by 1 base, leaving 7 bases between them. This sample stems from a study of OX40 agonist ivuxolimab in advanced cancers. Study at large: Three patients, one with hepatocellular carcinoma and two with cutaneous melanoma, achieved partial responses.

Study conclusions and caveats: By week 6 at 0.1 to 3.0 mg/kg, blood CD4+ and CD8+ T cells had expanded clonally.

Clones were sequenced by immunoSEQ multiplex PCR, and TCRdb holds only the in-frame ones, with some missing. This sample has under 65,000 clones, with roughly 85% found just once. The TCR sequence derives from an adult with an advanced solid tumor such as melanoma, head and neck, liver or kidney cancer. The sample in question was CD4+ or CD8+ T cells sorted from blood, obtained in a trial of the OX40 agonist ivuxolimab. The V gene is TRBV5-1, the J gene TRBJ1-1; D ambiguous. In DNA, the CDR3 is TGCGCCAGCAGCTTGGTACCGCAGAACACTGAAGCTTTCTTT. This sequence encodes CASSLVPQNTEAFF.